The 9 T cell receptor beta chains given below trace back to one sample, sequenced in a study of blood T cells in healthy people across ages. Alongside a J-beta primer mix, a sample-barcoded 5' primer served in a second PCR lasting about 7 to 11 cycles. TCRdb fed the 5' RACE reads into MiXCR, producing one record per CDR3 protein. The sample lists over 600,000 distinct CDR3 sequences; 46% were seen once. The sequenced sample consisted of blood. Source of these receptors: an elderly man in good health.

Notes on this clonotype: Germline is not matched at one junction end, which may reflect a read error. The V gene is TRBV3-1, the J gene TRBJ2-5, with D possibly being TRBD2 (5 bases). In germline, CDR1 is LGHDT, CDR2 YNNKEL (reference sequence). This CDR3 is 14 amino acids long. The CDR3, as DNA: TGTGCCAGCAGCCTGGACTGGAACCAGGAGACCCAGTACTTC. Amino acid sequence: CASSLDWNQETQYF.

The chain has TRBV28 and TRBJ1-6, with 7 nucleotides matching TRBD1. The ends lost 7 bases at V and 7 bases at J; junction bases unmatched: 10. Germline lookup yields CDR1 MDHEN and CDR2 SYDVKM. This CDR3 is built from 15 residues. CDR3: CASNLRQGRNSPLHF. In DNA, the CDR3 is TGTGCCAGCAACCTCCGACAGGGTAGAAATTCACCCCTCCACTTT.

The chain has TRBV12-3 or TRBV12-4 and TRBJ1-1; the D is unclear. Deletions cut 0 bases from V and 3 bases from J, with 11 bases between. There are 15 residues in the CDR3. CDR3 sequence (DNA): TGTGCCAGCAGTTTAGCGCTCCGCGCAGACACTGAAGCTTTCTTT. As protein: CASSLALRADTEAFF.

This chain uses TRBV6-5 with TRBJ1-1, with D possibly being TRBD1 (5 bases). Germline-derived CDR1 and CDR2 are MNHEY and SVGAGI. This CDR3 is 15 amino acids long. V was clipped by 3 bases and J by 3 bases, with 14 bases between them. In nucleotides, the CDR3 is TGTGCCAGCAGTTATCAGAGGGTGGGGGACACTGAAGCTTTCTTT. Protein: CASSYQRVGDTEAFF.

The genes are TRBV20-1 and TRBJ2-1; perhaps TRBD2 as D (5 bases). Per the germline V gene, CDR1 is DFQATT and CDR2 is SNEGSKA (reference sequence). V was clipped by 0 bases and J by 7 bases, with 16 bases between them. The CDR3 contains 15 residues. In DNA form, the CDR3 reads TGCAGTGCTAGAGATCTCGAGACTACACGAAATGAGCAGTTCTTC. It yields the protein CSARDLETTRNEQFF.

CDR3 protein: CASSLEHMSYEQYF. The DNA of the CDR3 is TGTGCCAGCAGCTTAGAGCATATGAGTTACGAGCAGTACTTC. This chain uses TRBV7-2 with TRBJ2-7; D gene unclear. V lost 1 base to trimming and J lost 4 bases, with 11 bases between them. The CDR3 consists of 14 residues. CDR1 and CDR2 (germline): SGHTA, FQGNSA.

This chain uses TRBV3-1 with TRBJ2-3; 8 nucleotides line up with TRBD2. V was pared by 4 bases and J by 1 base, with 7 bases of the junction left unmatched. Germline V gene sequence: CDR1 LGHDT, CDR2 YNNKEL (reference sequence). The CDR3 is 16 residues long. In DNA form, the CDR3 reads TGTGCCAGCAGCCGAACACTAGCGGTAGGCACAGATACGCAGTATTTT. This sequence encodes CASSRTLAVGTDTQYF.

The chain employs TRBV20-1 and TRBJ2-3; 8 positions match TRBD2. V was clipped by 0 bases and J by 6 bases; unmatched bases: 8. In germline, CDR1 is DFQATT, CDR2 SNEGSKA (reference sequence). CDR3 size: 15 residues. CDR3 sequence reads: CSARESSGSGDTQYF. The CDR3 nucleotides are TGCAGTGCTAGAGAATCCAGCGGGAGTGGGGATACGCAGTATTTT.

The chain has TRBV12-3 or TRBV12-4 and TRBJ2-1; D ambiguous. With 5 bases removed from V and 9 bases from J, the gap between germline ends came to 14 bases. CDR3 length: 13 amino acids. CDR3 sequence: CASSVEPVAEQFF. The CDR3 DNA reads as TGTGCCAGCAGTGTTGAGCCGGTGGCTGAGCAGTTCTTC.